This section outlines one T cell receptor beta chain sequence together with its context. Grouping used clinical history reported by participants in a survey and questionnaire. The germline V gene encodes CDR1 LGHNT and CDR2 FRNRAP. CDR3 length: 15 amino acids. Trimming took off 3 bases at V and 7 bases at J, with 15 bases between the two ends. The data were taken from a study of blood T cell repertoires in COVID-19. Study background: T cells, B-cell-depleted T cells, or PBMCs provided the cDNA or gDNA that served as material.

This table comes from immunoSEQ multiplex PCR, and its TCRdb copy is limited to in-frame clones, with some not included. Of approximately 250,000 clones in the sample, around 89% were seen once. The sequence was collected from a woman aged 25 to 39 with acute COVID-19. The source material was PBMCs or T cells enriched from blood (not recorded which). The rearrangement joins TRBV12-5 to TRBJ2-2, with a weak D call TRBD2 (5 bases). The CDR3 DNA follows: TGTGCTAGTGGTTTCGCGCCGTCGGGGATCGGGGAGCTGTTTTTT. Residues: CASGFAPSGIGELFF.